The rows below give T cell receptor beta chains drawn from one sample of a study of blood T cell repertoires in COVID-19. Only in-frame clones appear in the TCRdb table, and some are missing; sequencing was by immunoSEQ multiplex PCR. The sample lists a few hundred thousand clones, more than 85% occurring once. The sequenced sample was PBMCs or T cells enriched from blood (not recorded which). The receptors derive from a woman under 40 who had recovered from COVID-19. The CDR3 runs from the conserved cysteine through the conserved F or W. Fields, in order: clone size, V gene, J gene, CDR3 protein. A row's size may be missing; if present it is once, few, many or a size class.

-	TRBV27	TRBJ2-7	CASSHGTGFHEQYF
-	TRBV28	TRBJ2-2	CASSLRGRGLITGELFF
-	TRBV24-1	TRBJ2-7	CATGTVNSYEQYF
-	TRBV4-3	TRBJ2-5	CASSQDVQGLGQETQYF
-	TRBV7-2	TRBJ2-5	CASSLASVGGGAQGTQYF
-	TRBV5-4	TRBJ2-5	CASSSPGTGETQYF
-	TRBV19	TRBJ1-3	CASSTGTASGNTIYF
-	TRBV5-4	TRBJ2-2	CASLPGGNTGELFF
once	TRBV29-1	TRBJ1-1	CSVASSGGSTEAFF
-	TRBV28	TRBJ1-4	CASSSPYTTDSFLPTNEKLFF
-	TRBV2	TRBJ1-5	CASRGQINQPQHF
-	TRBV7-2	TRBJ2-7	CASSYGTGEEQYF